One sample yielded the 13 T cell receptor beta chains listed below, sequenced in a study of response to subunit inactivated influenza vaccine. TCRdb redid the calling of the RT-PCR reads with MiXCR, one entry per CDR3 protein. The table lists some 480,000 distinct CDR3 sequences, about 10% of them singletons. The sequenced sample was PBMCs from blood, obtained roughly 6 weeks after vaccination. The source is a man aged 50-60 years who received an inactivated influenza vaccine.

This clonotype was seen only a few times. The rearrangement joins TRBV6-1 to TRBJ2-7, with 8 bases aligning to TRBD2. This CDR3 region has 14 residues. Per the germline V gene, CDR1 is MNHNS and CDR2 is SASEGT. V gave up 2 bases and J gave up 9 bases; unmatched junction bases: 9. The CDR3 DNA reads as TGTGCCAGCAGTGAACATGGGGAAGGACTAGCGCAGTACTTC. It specifies CASSEHGEGLAQYF.

The V call is TRBV28, the J call TRBJ2-5; weak D call: TRBD1 (6 bases). The CDR3 is 15 residues long. CDR1 and CDR2 from the germline V gene are MDHEN and SYDVKM. The V and J ends lost 5 bases and 5 bases respectively, with 18 bases between them. CDR3 sequence: CASSDPRRGRETQYF. The CDR3 bases are TGTGCCAGCAGTGACCCCCGCAGGGGCCGGGAGACCCAGTACTTC.

The gene calls are TRBV7-9 and TRBJ1-1; 9 bases map to TRBD1. The V segment lost 5 bases and the J segment 2 bases; nucleotides outside the gene matches: 6. The CDR3 has 15 amino acids. Germline CDR1 and CDR2: SEHNR and FQNEAQ (reference sequence). The CDR3 DNA reads TGTGCCAGCAGCCCAGGACAGGGGTTCAACACTGAAGCTTTCTTT. Translating gives CASSPGQGFNTEAFF.

This clonotype was counted ten times or more. The chain links TRBV15 to TRBJ2-7; 10 bases map to TRBD1. Germline V gene data show CDR1 as LNHNV and CDR2 as YYDKDF (reference sequence). CDR3 size: 14 residues. V gave up 5 bases and J gave up 0 bases; unmatched junction bases: 1. The CDR3, as DNA: TGTGCCACCAGCCGGGACAGGGGCTCCTACGAGCAGTACTTC. It yields the protein CATSRDRGSYEQYF.

This clonotype was detected many times. V gene TRBV10-3 combines with J gene TRBJ1-6, with 7 bases fitting TRBD1. J lost 13 bases, V lost 5 bases, and 14 bases had no gene match. CDR1 and CDR2 from the germline V gene are ENHRY and SYGVKD. The CDR3 length is 15 residues. The CDR3: CAISMDQGQLSPLHF. The CDR3 DNA reads TGTGCCATCAGTATGGACCAGGGACAGTTGTCCCCCCTCCACTTT.

The genes are TRBV12-3 or TRBV12-4 and TRBJ2-7, with D perhaps TRBD2 (6 bases). V shed 5 bases and J shed 6 bases, with 26 bases lying between them. The CDR3 length is 17 residues. CDR3 nucleotide sequence: TGTGCCAGCAGTCCCTCGGGGGTGGGGCTCTCGGTGAGCGAGCAGTACTTC. Residues: CASSPSGVGLSVSEQYF.

A few counts support this clonotype. The rearrangement links TRBV5-1 to TRBJ2-1; unclear D gene. The length of the CDR3 is 13 residues. Germline CDR1 reads SGHRS; CDR2 reads YFSETQ. Trimming took off 5 bases at V and 12 bases at J, with 18 bases between the two ends. CDR3 coding DNA: TGCGCCAGCAGTCCCTCTGGGGTACCTGGGCAGTTCTTC. It yields the protein CASSPSGVPGQFF.

This clonotype was recorded at least ten times. This chain links TRBV5-1 with TRBJ2-3; D ambiguous. This CDR3 is built from 13 residues. V lost 0 bases to trimming and J lost 6 bases, with 8 bases between them. Per the germline V gene, CDR1 is SGHRS and CDR2 is YFSETQ. The CDR3 loop is CASSLGLGDTQYF. The CDR3 DNA reads TGCGCCAGCAGCTTGGGTCTTGGGGATACGCAGTATTTT.

This clonotype was counted ten times or more. The chain carries TRBV5-1 and TRBJ2-1, with D uncertain. The V gene's germline CDR1 is SGHRS and CDR2 YFSETQ. Trimming took 6 bases from V and 0 from J, leaving 7 bases between them. This CDR3 has 13 residues. The CDR3, as DNA: TGCGCCAGCAAACAGAACTCCTACAATGAGCAGTTCTTC. As protein: CASKQNSYNEQFF.

This clonotype was detected only a few times. This rearrangement joins TRBV5-1 to TRBJ2-1, with 10 bases matching TRBD2. This CDR3 contains 15 residues. With 3 bases clipped from V and 7 bases from J, the junction kept 7 bases outside the gene matches. Germline loops: CDR1 SGHRS, CDR2 YFSETQ. CDR3 sequence (DNA): TGCGCCAGCAGCTCCCAAGCGGGAGGGCCGAATGAGCAGTTCTTC. Translation: CASSSQAGGPNEQFF.

The V call is TRBV7-9, the J call TRBJ2-1, with TRBD2 matching over 12 bases. The length of the CDR3 is 17 residues. V gave up 5 bases and J gave up 8 bases; unmatched junction bases: 13. Germline V gene lookup returns CDR1 SEHNR and CDR2 FQNEAQ (reference sequence). The CDR3 DNA follows: TGTGCCAGCAGCACTACCGGGACTAGCGGGCCTCTGGATGAGCAGTTCTTC. It yields the protein CASSTTGTSGPLDEQFF.

CDR3 protein: CASSFDEDRGMYEQYF. The CDR3 coding sequence is TGTGCCAGCAGTTTCGACGAAGACAGGGGAATGTACGAGCAGTACTTC. This sequence joins TRBV12-3 or TRBV12-4 and TRBJ2-7, with TRBD1 identical over 8 bases. CDR3 size: 16 residues. V was clipped by 3 bases and J by 4 bases; unmatched bases: 11.

The J gene is TRBJ2-1, the V gene TRBV10-3; TRBD2 agrees at 8 bases. J was trimmed by 5 bases and V by 7 bases; bases with no gene match: 7. Germline values: CDR1 ENHRY, CDR2 SYGVKD. The CDR3 extends over 14 amino acids. CDR3 in DNA: TGTGCCATCAAAACTAGCGGAGGTGACAATGAGCAGTTCTTC. Amino acid sequence: CAIKTSGGDNEQFF.